This T cell receptor beta chain was observed in a study of blood T cell repertoires in COVID-19 (dated by TCRdb to the early 2020s). Regarding the research as a whole: Samples covering the acute and convalescent phases of COVID-19 were provided by collaborators in the United States, Italy and Spain. The dataset comprised deeply sampled blood TCRbeta repertoires from subjects exposed to, actively infected with, or recovered from COVID-19. Sample metadata almost always included a de-identified subject ID, COVID-19 status, age in years and sex. The repertoires were made available in a free public database intended to serve as a resource for research on the immune response to SARS-CoV-2. The samples were drawn from the first 160 participants of the ongoing ImmuneRACE study and from 1,254 subjects provided by 6 global collaborators. HLA class I and class II types, where available, came from metadata supplied by the sample provider rather than from assay-based typing. The prospective study material was composed of cDNA or gDNA derived from T cells, B-cell-depleted T cells, or PBMCs. What the work shows at the level of the full study, not this receptor alone: Clinical and demographic metadata were provided uncurated, with the amount varying by source and participant.

The germline V end is reduced by 4 bases and the J end by 3 bases; junction bases left unmatched: 7. The cysteine opens and the phenylalanine closes a CDR3 of 15 amino acids. The retained sequence is limited to the CDR3, 45 bases, with the frame set at the first base. Reading the germline V gene (reference sequence) gives CDR1 LNHDA and CDR2 SQIVND. TCRbeta CDR3 regions were amplified from genomic DNA by means of the immunoSEQ Assay, a bias-controlled multiplex PCR. Under the source paper's analysis protocol: Within the assay, amplification of reference gene primers was used to estimate how many nucleated cells each sample contained. To quantify the absolute abundance of each unique TCRbeta CDR3 rearrangement, sequence reads were collapsed and filtered. For each sample, productive Simpson clonality was calculated as the square root of Simpson's diversity index over productive rearrangements. TCRdb provides this immuneACCESS table in a form limited to in-frame rearrangements. Some clones are lacking; in checked studies, under half of them reflect an unresolved V gene, and why the rest are absent is not known. The V and J calls and clone size come from that table; D and trimming were worked out from the DNA. In this sample the table shows about 200,000 clones, around 89% of which occur a single time. Of the sample, approximately 8% falls within the top ten clones.

For this clone: What antigen it recognizes has not been identified. Per-base qualities were not stored, and no clone one base away is much larger.

In the prospective study, participants were roughly 18 to 89 years old, resided in about two dozen geographic areas of the United States, and were enrolled through a virtual design. In the prospective study, cohorts were assigned on the basis of participant-reported clinical history obtained from a screening survey and a study questionnaire. Recovered participants in ImmuneRACE Cohort 3 were defined by two consecutive negative NP/OP PCR tests, clearance by a healthcare professional, or resolution of symptoms. In the prospective study, mobile phlebotomists collected whole blood, serum and a nasopharyngeal or oropharyngeal swab from each participant. Prospective study participants could optionally give additional blood draws and questionnaires over a roughly two-month period. Before DNA extraction, blood samples from the prospective study were shipped at room temperature or frozen.

The sequenced sample consisted of PBMCs or T cells enriched from blood (not recorded which). The rearranged segments are TRBV19 and TRBJ2-7, and 9 bases in between align with TRBD1. This clonotype was obtained from a young woman who had recovered from COVID-19. The nucleotide sequence reads as follows: TGTGCCAGTAGTAAACCGGGACAGGGACTCTACGAGCAGTACTTC. Translated, it reads CASSKPGQGLYEQYF.